These 20 T cell receptor beta chains came from one sample sequenced in a study of human T cells and chemical hapten exposure. A single record per CDR3 protein comes from TCRdb applying MiXCR to the RACE reads. The sample records 150,000 to 200,000 distinct CDR3 sequences, about a quarter being singletons. As for time point: patch test 3, about 24 weeks after DPC sensitization. The treatment was: therapeutic diphenylcyclopropenone sensitization with weekly scalp DPC. This sample comprised whole blood, obtained in connection with sensitization to the hapten diphenylcyclopropenone (DPC). The receptors here all came from a woman between 18 and 29 years old with alopecia areata. Some clones in this sample may be carry-over from other donors' samples.

This clonotype occurred a few times. The V call is TRBV9, the J call TRBJ2-3; D is unresolved. The V end lost 4 bases, the J end lost 0 bases, and 15 bases lay between the germline ends. Germline V gene data show CDR1 as SGDLS and CDR2 as YYNGEE. This CDR3 spans 16 amino acids. The CDR3 coding sequence is TGTGCCAGCAGCCTAGGCCGGACGCCTAGCACAGATACGCAGTATTTT. Its protein is CASSLGRTPSTDTQYF.

The chain uses TRBV5-1 and TRBJ2-3; D is unclear. Germline CDR1 is SGHRS and CDR2 is YFSETQ. Trimming left V 4 bases short and J 4 bases short, with 16 bases between. The CDR3 runs to 15 residues. This chain's CDR3 is CASSTYDPVADTQYF. CDR3 DNA sequence: TGCGCCAGCAGCACGTACGACCCGGTGGCAGATACGCAGTATTTT.

This chain links TRBV20-1 with TRBJ1-1; D not certain. Germline V gene lookup returns CDR1 DFQATT and CDR2 SNEGSKA (reference sequence). CDR3 length: 14 residues. With 0 bases removed from V and 4 bases from J, the gap between germline ends came to 12 bases. In nucleotides, the CDR3 is TGCAGTGCTAGAGATTGGCAGGAGGGCACTGAAGCTTTCTTT. This encodes CSARDWQEGTEAFF.

This clonotype showed up just a few times. The chain links TRBV5-1 to TRBJ2-1; a weak D match, TRBD2 (6 bases). Germline-derived CDR1 and CDR2 are SGHRS and YFSETQ. Trimming cost V 0 bases and J 15 bases, with 22 bases left between them. This CDR3 is 15 amino acids long. The CDR3 bases are TGCGCCAGCAGCTTGGATAATGGGGGGACGGGCCCTTCGTTCTTC. As protein: CASSLDNGGTGPSFF.

This clonotype was detected only a few times. The chain links TRBV2 to TRBJ1-2; D remains unclear. Germline lookup yields CDR1 SNHLY and CDR2 FYNNEI. The CDR3 spans 13 residues. V was trimmed by 6 bases and J by 4 bases, leaving 12 bases between them. The CDR3 reads CASSSGIGYGYTF. The DNA for the CDR3 is TGTGCCAGCAGCTCGGGAATCGGCTATGGCTACACCTTC.

This clonotype was seen a handful of times. V is TRBV20-1 and J is TRBJ2-1; 9 bases match TRBD2. CDR1 is DFQATT, CDR2 SNEGSKA, per germline (reference sequence). This CDR3 is 14 amino acids long. With 2 bases clipped from V and 12 bases from J, the junction kept 11 bases outside the gene matches. For the CDR3, the DNA is TGCAGTGCTAGACCTAGCGGGAAAGGAATGGGGCAGTTCTTC. It translates to CSARPSGKGMGQFF.

CDR3 DNA: TGTGCCAGCAGCCCCCCTGGGGACACTGAAGCTTTCTTT. This encodes CASSPPGDTEAFF. The chain is built from TRBV4-2 and TRBJ1-1; D gene uncertain. With 4 bases removed from V and 3 bases from J, the gap between germline ends came to 9 bases. From germline, CDR1 is LGHNA and CDR2 YNFKEQ. CDR3 size: 13 residues.

Here the CDR3 DNA reads TGTGCCAGCAGGAATAGAAACTACGAGCAGTACTTC. Translated, it gives CASRNRNYEQYF. This sequence joins TRBV6-2 or TRBV6-3 and TRBJ2-7; no reliable D call. From germline, CDR1 is MNHEY and CDR2 SVGEGT. This CDR3 contains 12 residues. V was clipped by 6 bases and J by 3 bases, with 9 bases between them.

This chain uses TRBV10-3 with TRBJ2-5; D is uncertain. The CDR3 loop spans 10 amino acids. Trimming stripped 8 bases from V and 4 bases from J, with 5 bases between. The germline V gene has CDR1 ENHRY and CDR2 SYGVKD. The CDR3 here is CAIGLETQYF. CDR3 coding DNA: TGTGCCATCGGCCTAGAGACCCAGTACTTC.

This clonotype was observed a handful of times. The rearrangement joins TRBV9 to TRBJ1-1; no clear D gene. Trimming shortened V by 2 bases and J by 3 bases, and 8 bases separated the two germline ends. CDR3 length: 13 amino acids. The germline CDR1 and CDR2 sequences are SGDLS and YYNGEE. CDR3 residues: CASSVTVDTEAFF. CDR3 in DNA: TGTGCCAGCAGCGTGACTGTCGACACTGAAGCTTTCTTT.

V and J are TRBV5-1 and TRBJ2-7, with TRBD2 matching 7 bases. Germline V gene sequence: CDR1 SGHRS, CDR2 YFSETQ. The V segment lost 0 bases and the J segment 2 bases; nucleotides outside the gene matches: 5. This CDR3 has 15 residues. The chain's CDR3 is CASSLAGGRAYEQYF. CDR3 bases: TGCGCCAGCAGCTTGGCCGGCGGGAGAGCCTACGAGCAGTACTTC.

The chain couples TRBV29-1 to TRBJ2-3; D may be TRBD2 (6 bases). Germline V lookup: CDR1 SQVTM, CDR2 ANQGSEA. Trimming cost V 5 bases and J 3 bases, with 12 bases left between them. The CDR3 is 13 amino acids. The CDR3 sequence: CSVFAGSTDTQYF. CDR3 bases: TGCAGCGTTTTCGCGGGGTCAACAGATACGCAGTATTTT.

The table lists this clonotype with a few counts. V is TRBV6-6 and J is TRBJ1-1; D unresolved. The CDR3 is made up of 12 amino acids. Trimming left V 8 bases short and J 1 base short, with 8 bases between. CDR1 is MNHNY, CDR2 SVGAGI, per germline (reference sequence). The CDR3: CASLEGNTEAFF. CDR3 DNA sequence: TGTGCCAGCCTTGAGGGGAACACTGAAGCTTTCTTT.

This clonotype occurred many times. This chain uses TRBV20-1 with TRBJ2-7; D is undetermined. The CDR3 has 10 residues. Germline V lookup: CDR1 DFQATT, CDR2 SNEGSKA (reference sequence). The V end lost 6 bases, the J end lost 7 bases, and 10 bases lay between the germline ends. The CDR3: CSAEKWEQYF. In DNA form, the CDR3 reads TGCAGTGCCGAGAAATGGGAGCAGTACTTC.

The chain joins TRBV7-9 to TRBJ2-1; 9 nucleotides line up with TRBD2. Trimming took 3 bases from V and 7 from J; bases not matched to a gene: 10. The CDR3 runs 16 residues. Germline V CDR1 and CDR2: SEHNR, FQNEAQ (reference sequence). The CDR3 here is CASSLVAGALGNEQFF. The CDR3, as DNA: TGTGCCAGCAGCTTGGTAGCGGGGGCCTTGGGGAATGAGCAGTTCTTC.

In its sample, this clonotype was seen once. J is TRBJ2-5 and V is TRBV20-1; D is unclear. This CDR3 region has 11 residues. Germline assignment: CDR1 DFQATT and CDR2 SNEGSKA (reference sequence). Trimming cost V 8 bases and J 2 bases, with 9 bases left between them. CDR3 sequence reads: CSTNRQETQYF. Written as DNA, the CDR3 is TGCAGTACCAATCGGCAAGAGACCCAGTACTTC.

CDR3 amino acids: CASSLSQYNEQFF. The CDR3 DNA is TGTGCCAGCAGTTTATCCCAGTACAATGAGCAGTTCTTC. The rearrangement uses TRBV27 and TRBJ2-1, with no clear D. CDR3 length equals 13 residues. Between the trimmed V and J ends, which lost 0 bases and 4 bases, there was a span of 4 bases. Germline V lookup: CDR1 MNHEY, CDR2 SMNVEV (reference sequence).

This clonotype was seen at least ten times. V and J are TRBV4-1 and TRBJ2-5; D not resolved. CDR1 MGHRA and CDR2 YSYEKL come from the germline V gene. V shed 1 base and J shed 4 bases, with 4 bases lying between them. CDR3 size: 12 residues. The CDR3 here is CASSQVRETQYF. Written as DNA, the CDR3 is TGCGCCAGCAGCCAAGTGCGAGAGACCCAGTACTTC.

The chain has TRBV14 and TRBJ2-7; D unclear. Germline V lookup: CDR1 SGHDN, CDR2 FVKESK. V was clipped by 1 base and J by 6 bases, with 7 bases between them. The CDR3 spans 12 residues. The chain's CDR3 is CASSQVYGEQYF. The CDR3 DNA follows: TGTGCCAGCAGCCAAGTTTACGGCGAGCAGTACTTC.

The chain carries TRBV7-2 and TRBJ2-3; 9 nucleotides match TRBD2. The V segment lost 4 bases and the J segment 7 bases; nucleotides outside the gene matches: 9. This CDR3 has 15 amino acids. The germline CDR1 and CDR2 sequences are SGHTA and FQGNSA. The CDR3 is CASSYLGLARNTQYF. The CDR3 DNA sequence: TGTGCCAGCAGCTATCTAGGACTAGCGCGCAATACGCAGTATTTT.